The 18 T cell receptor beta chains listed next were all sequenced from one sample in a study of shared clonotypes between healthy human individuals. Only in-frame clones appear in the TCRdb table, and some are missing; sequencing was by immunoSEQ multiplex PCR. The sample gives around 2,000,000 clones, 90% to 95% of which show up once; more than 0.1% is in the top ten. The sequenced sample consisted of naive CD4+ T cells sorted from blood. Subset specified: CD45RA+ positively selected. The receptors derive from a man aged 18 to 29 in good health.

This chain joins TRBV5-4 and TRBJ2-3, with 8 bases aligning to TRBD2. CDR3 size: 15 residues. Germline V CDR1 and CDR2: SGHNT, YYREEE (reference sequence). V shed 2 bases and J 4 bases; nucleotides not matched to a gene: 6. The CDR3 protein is CASSFSFGGADTQYF. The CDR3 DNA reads TGTGCCAGCAGCTTTTCTTTCGGGGGGGCAGATACGCAGTATTTT.

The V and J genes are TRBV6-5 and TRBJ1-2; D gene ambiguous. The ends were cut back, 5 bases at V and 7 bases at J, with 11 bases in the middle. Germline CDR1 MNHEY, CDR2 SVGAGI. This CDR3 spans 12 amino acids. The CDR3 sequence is CASSRSNGGYTF. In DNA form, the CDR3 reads TGTGCCAGCAGTCGCTCAAATGGTGGCTACACCTTC.

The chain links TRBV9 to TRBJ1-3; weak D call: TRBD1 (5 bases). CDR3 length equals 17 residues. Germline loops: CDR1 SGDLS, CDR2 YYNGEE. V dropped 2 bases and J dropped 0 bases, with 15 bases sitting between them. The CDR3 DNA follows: TGTGCCAGCAGCGTTACACCAGCAGGGCGCTCTGGAAACACCATATATTTT. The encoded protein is CASSVTPAGRSGNTIYF.

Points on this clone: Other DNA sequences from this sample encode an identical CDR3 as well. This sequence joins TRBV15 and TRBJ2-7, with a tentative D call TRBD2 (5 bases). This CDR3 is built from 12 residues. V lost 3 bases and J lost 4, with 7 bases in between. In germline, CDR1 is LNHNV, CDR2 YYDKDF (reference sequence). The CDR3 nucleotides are TGTGCCACCAGCAGGGGCGGGTACGAGCAGTACTTC. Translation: CATSRGGYEQYF.

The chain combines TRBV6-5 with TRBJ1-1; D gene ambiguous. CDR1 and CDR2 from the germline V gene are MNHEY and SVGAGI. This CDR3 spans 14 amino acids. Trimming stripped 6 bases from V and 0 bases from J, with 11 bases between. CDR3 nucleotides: TGTGCCAGCAGCCTGGACGGGGTGAACACTGAAGCTTTCTTT. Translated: CASSLDGVNTEAFF.

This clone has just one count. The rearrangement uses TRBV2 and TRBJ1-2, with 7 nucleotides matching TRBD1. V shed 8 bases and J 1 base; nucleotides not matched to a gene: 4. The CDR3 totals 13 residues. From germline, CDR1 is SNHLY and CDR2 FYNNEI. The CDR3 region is CASRDSLNYGYTF. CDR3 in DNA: TGTGCCAGCCGGGACAGTCTTAACTATGGCTACACCTTC.

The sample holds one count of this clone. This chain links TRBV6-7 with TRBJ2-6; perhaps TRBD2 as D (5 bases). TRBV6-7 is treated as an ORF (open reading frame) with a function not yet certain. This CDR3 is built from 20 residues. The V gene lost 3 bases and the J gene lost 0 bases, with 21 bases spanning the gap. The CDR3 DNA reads TGTGCCAGCAGTTATCCTCCCGCGAGAGGGTTTCCCTCTGGGGCCAACGTCCTGACTTTC. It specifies CASSYPPARGFPSGANVLTF.

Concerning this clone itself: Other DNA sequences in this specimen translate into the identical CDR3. CDR3 coding DNA: TGTGCCATCAGTGATTCAGTGAACACTGAAGCTTTCTTT. Translating gives CAISDSVNTEAFF. V is TRBV10-3 and J is TRBJ1-1; no clear D. V was shortened by 3 bases and J by 0 bases, with 5 bases between the two germline ends. Germline loops: CDR1 ENHRY, CDR2 SYGVKD. CDR3 size: 13 residues.

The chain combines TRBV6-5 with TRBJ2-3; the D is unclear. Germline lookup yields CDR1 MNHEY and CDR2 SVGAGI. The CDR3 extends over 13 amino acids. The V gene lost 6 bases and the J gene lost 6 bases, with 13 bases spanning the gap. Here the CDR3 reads CASSRPAADTQYF. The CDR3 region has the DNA TGTGCCAGCAGCCGCCCCGCCGCGGATACGCAGTATTTT.

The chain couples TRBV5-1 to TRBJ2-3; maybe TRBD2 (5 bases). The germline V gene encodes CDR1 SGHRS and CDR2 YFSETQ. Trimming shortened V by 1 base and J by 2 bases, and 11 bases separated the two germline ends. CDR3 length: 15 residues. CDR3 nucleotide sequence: TGCGCCAGCAGCTTGTCCGGGGTCTTCACAGATACGCAGTATTTT. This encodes CASSLSGVFTDTQYF.

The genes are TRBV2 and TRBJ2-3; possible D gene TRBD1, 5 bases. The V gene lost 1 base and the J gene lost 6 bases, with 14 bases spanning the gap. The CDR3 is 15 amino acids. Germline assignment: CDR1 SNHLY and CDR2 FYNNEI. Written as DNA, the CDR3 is TGTGCCAGCAGTGAAGGGGTTAAGGGGATGGATACGCAGTATTTT. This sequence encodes CASSEGVKGMDTQYF.

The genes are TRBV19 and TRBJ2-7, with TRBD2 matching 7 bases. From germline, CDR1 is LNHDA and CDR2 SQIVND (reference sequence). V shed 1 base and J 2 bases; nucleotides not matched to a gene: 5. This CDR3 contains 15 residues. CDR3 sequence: CASSIVGGSAYEQYF. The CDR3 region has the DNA TGTGCCAGTAGTATAGTCGGCGGGAGCGCCTACGAGCAGTACTTC.

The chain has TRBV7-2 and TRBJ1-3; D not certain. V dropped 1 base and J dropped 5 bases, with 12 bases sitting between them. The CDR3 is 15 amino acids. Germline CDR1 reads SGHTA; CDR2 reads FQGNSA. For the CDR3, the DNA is TGTGCCAGCAGCTTAGGAATGACGTCCAGAAACACCATATATTTT. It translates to CASSLGMTSRNTIYF.

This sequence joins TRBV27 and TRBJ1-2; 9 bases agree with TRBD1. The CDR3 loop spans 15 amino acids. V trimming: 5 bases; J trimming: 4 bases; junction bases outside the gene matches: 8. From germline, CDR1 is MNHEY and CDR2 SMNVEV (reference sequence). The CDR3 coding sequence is TGTGCCAGCAGTCCGAGGGGACAGGGTAGCTATGGCTACACCTTC. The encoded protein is CASSPRGQGSYGYTF.

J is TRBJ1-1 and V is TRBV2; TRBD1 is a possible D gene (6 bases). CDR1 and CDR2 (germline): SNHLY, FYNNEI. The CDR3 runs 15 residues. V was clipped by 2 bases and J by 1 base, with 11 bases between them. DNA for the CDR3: TGTGCCAGCAGTGAATCAGGGGCGCCGAACACTGAAGCTTTCTTT. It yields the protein CASSESGAPNTEAFF.

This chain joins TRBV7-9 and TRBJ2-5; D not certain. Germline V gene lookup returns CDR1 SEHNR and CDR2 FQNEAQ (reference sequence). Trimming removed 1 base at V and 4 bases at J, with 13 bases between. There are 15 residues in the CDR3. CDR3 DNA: TGTGCCAGCAGCTTAGTTGAGACCCAGAGAGAGACCCAGTACTTC. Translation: CASSLVETQRETQYF.

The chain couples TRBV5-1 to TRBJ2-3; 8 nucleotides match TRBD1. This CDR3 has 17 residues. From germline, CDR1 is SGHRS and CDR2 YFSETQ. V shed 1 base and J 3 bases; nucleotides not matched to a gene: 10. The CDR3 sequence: CASSLLLAGGWTDTQYF. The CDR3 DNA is TGCGCCAGCAGCTTGTTGTTGGCAGGGGGCTGGACAGATACGCAGTATTTT.

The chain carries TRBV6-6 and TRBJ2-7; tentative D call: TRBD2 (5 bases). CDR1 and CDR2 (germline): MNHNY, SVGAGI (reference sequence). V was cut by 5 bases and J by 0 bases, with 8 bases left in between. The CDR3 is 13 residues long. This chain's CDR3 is CASSLSASYEQYF. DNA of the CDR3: TGTGCCAGCAGTCTTAGCGCCTCCTACGAGCAGTACTTC.